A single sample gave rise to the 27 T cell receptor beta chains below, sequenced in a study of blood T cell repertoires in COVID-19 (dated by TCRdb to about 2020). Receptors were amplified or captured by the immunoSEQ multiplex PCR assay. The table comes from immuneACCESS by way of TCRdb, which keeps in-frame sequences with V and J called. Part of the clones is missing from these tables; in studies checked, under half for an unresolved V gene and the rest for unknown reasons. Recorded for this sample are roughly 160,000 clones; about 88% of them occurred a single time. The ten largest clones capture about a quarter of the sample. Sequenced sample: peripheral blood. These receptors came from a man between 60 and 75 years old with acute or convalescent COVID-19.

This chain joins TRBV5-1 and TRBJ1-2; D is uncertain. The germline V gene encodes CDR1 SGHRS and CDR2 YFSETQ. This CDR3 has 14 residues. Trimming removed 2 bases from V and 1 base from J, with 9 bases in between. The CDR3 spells CASSFGELNYGYTF. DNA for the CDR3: TGCGCCAGCAGCTTCGGGGAGCTTAACTATGGCTACACCTTC.

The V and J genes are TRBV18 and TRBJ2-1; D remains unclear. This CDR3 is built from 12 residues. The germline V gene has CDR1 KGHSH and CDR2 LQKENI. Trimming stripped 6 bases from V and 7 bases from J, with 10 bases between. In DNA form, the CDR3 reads TGTGCCAGCTCCCCGGTATTTAATGAGCAGTTCTTC. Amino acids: CASSPVFNEQFF.

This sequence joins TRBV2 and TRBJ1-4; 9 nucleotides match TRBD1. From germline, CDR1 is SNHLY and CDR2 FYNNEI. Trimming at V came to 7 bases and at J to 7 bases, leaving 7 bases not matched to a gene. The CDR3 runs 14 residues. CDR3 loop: CASTLTGGGEKLFF. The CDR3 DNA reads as TGTGCCAGCACCCTGACAGGGGGAGGTGAAAAACTGTTTTTT.

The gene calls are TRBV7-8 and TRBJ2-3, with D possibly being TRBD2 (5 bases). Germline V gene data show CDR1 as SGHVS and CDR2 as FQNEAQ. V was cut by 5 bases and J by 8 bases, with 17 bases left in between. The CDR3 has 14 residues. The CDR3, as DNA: TGTGCCAGCAGCCCCGGGGATGTCGGAGTTACGCAGTATTTT. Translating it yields CASSPGDVGVTQYF.

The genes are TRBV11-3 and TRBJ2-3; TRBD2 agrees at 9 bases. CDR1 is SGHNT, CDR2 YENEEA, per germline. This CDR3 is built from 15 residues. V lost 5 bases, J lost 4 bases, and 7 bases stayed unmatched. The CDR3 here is CASSALGGRADTQYF. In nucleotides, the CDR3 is TGTGCCAGCAGCGCCTTAGGCGGGAGGGCAGATACGCAGTATTTT.

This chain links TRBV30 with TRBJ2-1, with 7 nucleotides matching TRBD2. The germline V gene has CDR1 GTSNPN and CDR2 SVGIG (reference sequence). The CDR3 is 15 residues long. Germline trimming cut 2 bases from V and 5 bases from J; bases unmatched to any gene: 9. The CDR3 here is CAWSIGAGPDNEQFF. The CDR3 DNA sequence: TGTGCCTGGAGTATAGGAGCGGGGCCCGACAATGAGCAGTTCTTC.

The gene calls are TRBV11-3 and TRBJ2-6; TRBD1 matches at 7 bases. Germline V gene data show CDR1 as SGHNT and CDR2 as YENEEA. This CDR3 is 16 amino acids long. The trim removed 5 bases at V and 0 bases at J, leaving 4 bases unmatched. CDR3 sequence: CASSDRQGSGANVLTF. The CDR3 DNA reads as TGTGCCAGCAGCGACCGACAGGGCTCTGGGGCCAACGTCCTGACTTTC.

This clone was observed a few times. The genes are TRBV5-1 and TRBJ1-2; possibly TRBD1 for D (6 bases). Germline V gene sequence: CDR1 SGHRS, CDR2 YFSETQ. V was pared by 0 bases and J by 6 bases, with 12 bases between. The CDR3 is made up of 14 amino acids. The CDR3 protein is CASSLATGQHGYTF. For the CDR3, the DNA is TGCGCCAGCAGCTTGGCGACCGGACAGCATGGCTACACCTTC.

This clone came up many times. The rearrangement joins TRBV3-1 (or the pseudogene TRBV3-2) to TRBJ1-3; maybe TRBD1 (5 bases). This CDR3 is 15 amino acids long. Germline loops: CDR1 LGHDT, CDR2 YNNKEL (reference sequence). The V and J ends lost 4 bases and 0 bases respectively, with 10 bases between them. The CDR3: CASSLTRGSGNTIYF. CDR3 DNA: TGTGCCAGCAGCCTTACAAGGGGCTCTGGAAACACCATATATTTT.

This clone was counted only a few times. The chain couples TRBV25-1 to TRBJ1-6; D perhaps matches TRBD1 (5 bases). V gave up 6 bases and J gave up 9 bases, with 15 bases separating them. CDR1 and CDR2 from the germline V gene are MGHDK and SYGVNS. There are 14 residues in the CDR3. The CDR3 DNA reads TGTGCCAGCAGCGATACGTACAGGTTTTCACCCCTCCACTTT. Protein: CASSDTYRFSPLHF.

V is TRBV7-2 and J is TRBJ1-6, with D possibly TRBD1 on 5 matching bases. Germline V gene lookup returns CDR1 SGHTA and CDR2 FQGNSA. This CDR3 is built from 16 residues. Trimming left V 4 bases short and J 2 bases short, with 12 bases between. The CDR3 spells CASSSGLTTYNSPLHF. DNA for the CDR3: TGTGCCAGCAGCTCGGGACTGACTACCTATAATTCACCCCTCCACTTT.

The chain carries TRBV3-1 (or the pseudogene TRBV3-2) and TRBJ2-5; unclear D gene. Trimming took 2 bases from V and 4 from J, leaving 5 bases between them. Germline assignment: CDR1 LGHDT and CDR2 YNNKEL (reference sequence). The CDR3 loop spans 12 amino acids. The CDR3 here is CASSQSRETQYF. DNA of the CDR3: TGTGCCAGCAGCCAATCGCGAGAGACCCAGTACTTC.

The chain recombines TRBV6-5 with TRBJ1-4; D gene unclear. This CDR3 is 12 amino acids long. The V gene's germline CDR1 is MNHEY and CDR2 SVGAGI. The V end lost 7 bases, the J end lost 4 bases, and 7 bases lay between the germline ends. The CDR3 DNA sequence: TGTGCCAGCAAACGGGTTAATGAAAAACTGTTTTTT. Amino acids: CASKRVNEKLFF.

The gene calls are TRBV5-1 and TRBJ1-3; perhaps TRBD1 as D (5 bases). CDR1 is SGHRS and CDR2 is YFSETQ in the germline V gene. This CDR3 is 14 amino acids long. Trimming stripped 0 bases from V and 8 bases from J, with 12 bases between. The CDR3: CASSLAGGRDTIYF. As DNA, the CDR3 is TGCGCCAGCAGCTTGGCCGGGGGGAGAGACACCATATATTTT.

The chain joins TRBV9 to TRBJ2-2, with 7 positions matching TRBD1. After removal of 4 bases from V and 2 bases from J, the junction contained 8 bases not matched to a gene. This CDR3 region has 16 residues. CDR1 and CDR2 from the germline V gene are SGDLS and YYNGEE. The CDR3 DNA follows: TGTGCCAGCAGCCCATTCGGGACAGTTAACACCGGGGAGCTGTTTTTT. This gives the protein CASSPFGTVNTGELFF.

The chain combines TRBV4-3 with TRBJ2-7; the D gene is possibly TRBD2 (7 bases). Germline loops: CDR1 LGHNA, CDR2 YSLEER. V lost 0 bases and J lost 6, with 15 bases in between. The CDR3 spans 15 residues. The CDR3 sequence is CASSQDFGGRFEQYF. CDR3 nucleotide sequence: TGCGCCAGCAGCCAAGATTTCGGGGGGCGCTTCGAGCAGTACTTC.

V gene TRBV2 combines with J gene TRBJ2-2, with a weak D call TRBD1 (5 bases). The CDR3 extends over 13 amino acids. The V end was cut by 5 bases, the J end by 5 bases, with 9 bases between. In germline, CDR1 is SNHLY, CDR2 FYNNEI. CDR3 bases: TGTGCCAGCAGTATTCAGGGAACCGGGGAGCTGTTTTTT. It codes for CASSIQGTGELFF.

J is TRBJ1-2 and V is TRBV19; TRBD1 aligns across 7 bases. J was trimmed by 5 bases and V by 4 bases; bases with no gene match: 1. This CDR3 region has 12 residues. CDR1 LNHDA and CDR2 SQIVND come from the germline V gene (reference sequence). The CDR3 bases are TGTGCCAGTAGTACGGGACAGTATGGCTACACCTTC. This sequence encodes CASSTGQYGYTF.

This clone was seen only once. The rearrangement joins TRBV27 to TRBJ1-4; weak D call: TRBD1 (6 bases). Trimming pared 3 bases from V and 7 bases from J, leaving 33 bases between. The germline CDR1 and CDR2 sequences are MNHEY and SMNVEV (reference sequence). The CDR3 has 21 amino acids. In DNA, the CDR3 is TGTGCCAGCAGTTTCTCACCGCACCCAACACTCGGACAGTCGCGCGGTGAAAAACTGTTTTTT. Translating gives CASSFSPHPTLGQSRGEKLFF.

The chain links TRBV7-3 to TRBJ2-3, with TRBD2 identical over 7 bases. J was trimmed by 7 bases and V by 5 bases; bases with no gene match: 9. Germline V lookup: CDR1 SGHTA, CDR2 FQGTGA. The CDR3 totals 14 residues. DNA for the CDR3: TGTGCCAGCAGCCCCGGGACTAATGCTCATACGCAGTATTTT. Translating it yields CASSPGTNAHTQYF.

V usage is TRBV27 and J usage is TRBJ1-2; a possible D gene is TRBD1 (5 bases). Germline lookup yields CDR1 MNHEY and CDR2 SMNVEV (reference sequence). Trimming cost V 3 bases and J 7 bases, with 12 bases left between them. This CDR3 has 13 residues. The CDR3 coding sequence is TGTGCCAGCAGTTTCTCAGGGAAGGGTGGCTACACCTTC. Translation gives CASSFSGKGGYTF.

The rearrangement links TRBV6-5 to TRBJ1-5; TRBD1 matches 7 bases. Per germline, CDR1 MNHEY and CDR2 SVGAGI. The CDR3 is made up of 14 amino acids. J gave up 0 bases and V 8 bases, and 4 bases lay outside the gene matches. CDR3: CASRGQYSNQPQHF. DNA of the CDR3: TGTGCCAGCCGGGGACAGTATAGCAATCAGCCCCAGCATTTT.

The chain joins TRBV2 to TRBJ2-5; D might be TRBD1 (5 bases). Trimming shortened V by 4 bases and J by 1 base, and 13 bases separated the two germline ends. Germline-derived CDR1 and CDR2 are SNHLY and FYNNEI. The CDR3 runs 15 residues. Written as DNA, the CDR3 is TGTGCCAGCAGTGCTACAGGAGACATCCAAGAGACCCAGTACTTC. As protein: CASSATGDIQETQYF.

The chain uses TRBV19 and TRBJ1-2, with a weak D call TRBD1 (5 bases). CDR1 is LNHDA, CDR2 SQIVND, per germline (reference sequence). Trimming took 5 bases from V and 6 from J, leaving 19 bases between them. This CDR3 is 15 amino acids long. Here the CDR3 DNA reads TGTGCCAGTAGTGTTTGGGGGACTGCGACGCATGGCTACACCTTC. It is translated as CASSVWGTATHGYTF.

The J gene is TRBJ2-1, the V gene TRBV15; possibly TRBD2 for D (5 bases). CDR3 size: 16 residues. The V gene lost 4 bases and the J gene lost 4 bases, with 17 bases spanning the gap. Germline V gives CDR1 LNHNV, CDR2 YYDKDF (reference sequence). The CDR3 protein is CATSILPGKPYNEQFF. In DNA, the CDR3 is TGTGCCACCAGCATCCTGCCCGGGAAGCCGTACAATGAGCAGTTCTTC.

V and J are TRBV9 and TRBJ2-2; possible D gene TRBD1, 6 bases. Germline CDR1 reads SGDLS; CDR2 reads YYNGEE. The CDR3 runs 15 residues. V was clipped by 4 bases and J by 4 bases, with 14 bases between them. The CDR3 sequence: CASSLGQLTTGELFF. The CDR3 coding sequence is TGTGCCAGCAGCCTCGGACAGCTGACCACCGGGGAGCTGTTTTTT.

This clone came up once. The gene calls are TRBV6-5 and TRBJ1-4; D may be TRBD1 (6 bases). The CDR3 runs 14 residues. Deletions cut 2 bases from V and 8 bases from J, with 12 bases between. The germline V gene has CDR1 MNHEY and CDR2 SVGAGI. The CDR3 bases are TGTGCCAGCAGTTACAGAGGGGGTCGGGAAAAACTGTTTTTT. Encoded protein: CASSYRGGREKLFF.